The 6 T cell receptor beta chains below all came from one sample that was sequenced in a study of blood T cell repertoires in COVID-19. Some clones are missing from TCRdb's copy, which holds only in-frame ones; the method was immunoSEQ multiplex PCR. This table holds approximately 110,000 clones, roughly 80% found once. Input material: peripheral blood. The receptors derive from a man aged 45-60 years with acute or convalescent COVID-19.

V is TRBV18 and J is TRBJ2-1; a possible D gene is TRBD2 (5 bases). CDR1 is KGHSH and CDR2 is LQKENI in the germline V gene. The CDR3 spans 13 residues. Trimming took 3 bases from V and 15 from J, leaving 18 bases between them. The CDR3 loop reads CASSPGDTLTRFF. Here the CDR3 DNA reads TGTGCCAGCTCACCGGGAGACACATTGACCCGGTTCTTC.

The chain combines TRBV9 with TRBJ2-7; 7 positions match TRBD1. Trimming took 3 bases from V and 2 from J; bases not matched to a gene: 5. CDR1 is SGDLS, CDR2 YYNGEE, per germline. This CDR3 contains 14 residues. CDR3 amino acids: CASSARDSTYEQYF. The CDR3 DNA sequence: TGTGCCAGCAGCGCCCGGGACAGTACCTACGAGCAGTACTTC.

This rearrangement joins TRBV6-5 to TRBJ1-1, with D tentatively TRBD1 (5 bases). Trimming took 6 bases from V and 1 from J, leaving 6 bases between them. Germline assignment: CDR1 MNHEY and CDR2 SVGAGI. This CDR3 has 12 residues. CDR3 loop: CASRQANTEAFF. In DNA, the CDR3 is TGTGCCAGCAGACAGGCGAACACTGAAGCTTTCTTT.

The V and J genes are TRBV5-1 and TRBJ2-7, with 7 nucleotides matching TRBD2. The length of the CDR3 is 16 residues. The germline CDR1 and CDR2 sequences are SGHRS and YFSETQ. The junction had 7 bases not matched to a gene; V was cut back by 0 bases and J by 1 base. CDR3 bases: TGCGCCAGCAGCTTGGAAGCGGGATTTGGGTCCTACGAGCAGTACTTC. Translated: CASSLEAGFGSYEQYF.

CDR3 bases: TGTGCCAGTAGTTCAACTAGACGGAGCGCAGATACGCAGTATTTT. Its translation is CASSSTRRSADTQYF. The chain has TRBV19 and TRBJ2-3, with D perhaps TRBD2 (5 bases). The CDR3 runs to 15 residues. Trimming pared 5 bases from V and 4 bases from J, leaving 16 bases between. CDR1 and CDR2 from the germline V gene are LNHDA and SQIVND (reference sequence).

This rearrangement joins TRBV24-1 to TRBJ2-5; D perhaps matches TRBD2 (5 bases). V gave up 6 bases and J gave up 2 bases, with 6 bases separating them. Germline V gene lookup returns CDR1 KGHDR and CDR2 SFDVKD. The CDR3 consists of 12 residues. CDR3 sequence reads: CATSPGQETQYF. The CDR3 nucleotides are TGTGCCACCAGTCCGGGACAAGAGACCCAGTACTTC.